This passage covers 24 T cell receptor beta chains from one sample sequenced in a study of T cell changes during pregnancy in multiple sclerosis. Profiled with immunoSEQ multiplex PCR; TCRdb holds only in-frame clones, not every one. The sample lists tens of thousands of clones, roughly 90% occurring once. The material was peripheral blood, obtained in the third trimester of pregnancy. The receptors originated from a female donor in good health, enrolled as a control in a pregnancy study.

J is TRBJ1-3 and V is TRBV5-1; perhaps TRBD1 as D (6 bases). CDR3 size: 15 residues. Deletions cut 4 bases from V and 2 bases from J, with 13 bases between. Germline values: CDR1 SGHRS, CDR2 YFSETQ. The CDR3, as DNA: TGCGCCAGCAGCGATACCGGGACAACTGGAAACACCATATATTTT. The encoded protein is CASSDTGTTGNTIYF. The complete variable domain, with remaining parts taken from reference TRBV5-1 and TRBJ1-3, reads KAGVTQTPRYLIKTRGQQVTLSCSPISGHRSVSWYQQTPGQGLQFLFEYFSETQRNKGNFPGRFSGRQFSNSRSEMNVSTLELGDSALYLCASSDTGTTGNTIYFGEGSWLTVV.

The chain couples TRBV27 to TRBJ1-1, with 8 bases lining up with TRBD1. With V trimmed by 3 bases and J by 4 bases, 7 bases remained unmatched. Germline lookup yields CDR1 MNHEY and CDR2 SMNVEV (reference sequence). The CDR3 loop spans 15 amino acids. In nucleotides, the CDR3 is TGTGCCAGCAGTTTCGGACAGGGAGGGAGCACTGAAGCTTTCTTT. Protein: CASSFGQGGSTEAFF.

This clone is medium-sized. The rearrangement joins TRBV2 to TRBJ1-6, with 8 bases identical to TRBD1. Trimming at V came to 8 bases and at J to 0 bases, leaving 12 bases not matched to a gene. Germline V CDR1 and CDR2: SNHLY, FYNNEI. The CDR3 is 18 residues long. The CDR3 region is CASGSDRGDSSYNSPLHF. The CDR3, as DNA: TGTGCCAGCGGCTCCGACAGGGGCGACAGCTCCTATAATTCACCCCTCCACTTT.

The genes are TRBV14 and TRBJ1-1; D possibly corresponds to TRBD1 (5 bases). This CDR3 is 12 amino acids long. Per germline, CDR1 SGHDN and CDR2 FVKESK. V was cut by 1 base and J by 11 bases, with 11 bases left in between. CDR3 in amino acids: CASSQGGGTAFF. Here the CDR3 DNA reads TGTGCCAGCAGCCAAGGAGGAGGGACGGCTTTCTTT.

The CDR3 sequence is CAWTQALDGELFF. For the CDR3, the DNA is TGTGCCTGGACTCAGGCCCTGGACGGGGAGCTGTTTTTT. The chain joins TRBV30 to TRBJ2-2, with unresolved D. The ends were cut back, 4 bases at V and 7 bases at J, with 13 bases in the middle. The CDR3 extends over 13 amino acids. Germline V gene sequence: CDR1 GTSNPN, CDR2 SVGIG (reference sequence).

This chain links TRBV7-3 with TRBJ2-3; D perhaps matches TRBD2 (6 bases). The V end was cut by 3 bases, the J end by 0 bases, with 7 bases between. The CDR3 extends over 14 amino acids. Germline V lookup: CDR1 SGHTA, CDR2 FQGTGA. CDR3 in DNA: TGTGCCAGCAGCTTGACTAGAAGCACAGATACGCAGTATTTT. This translates into CASSLTRSTDTQYF.

This chain connects TRBV14 to TRBJ2-7, with D possibly matching TRBD1 (6 bases). The CDR3 length is 14 residues. Germline lookup yields CDR1 SGHDN and CDR2 FVKESK. The germline V and J ends were trimmed by 1 base and 9 bases, with 16 bases remaining between them. The CDR3, as DNA: TGTGCCAGCAGCCAAGTGGCAGGCCGAGGGGGGCAGTACTTC. Amino acid sequence: CASSQVAGRGGQYF.

This clone has just a few counts. V and J are TRBV2 and TRBJ2-7, with TRBD1 as a possible D gene (5 bases). The germline gives CDR1 SNHLY, CDR2 FYNNEI. V was trimmed by 8 bases and J by 1 base, leaving 15 bases between them. The CDR3 is 14 amino acids. CDR3 residues: CASHIDRQSYEQYF. CDR3 in DNA: TGTGCCAGCCATATTGACAGACAATCCTACGAGCAGTACTTC.

This rearrangement joins TRBV29-1 to TRBJ2-3; 9 positions match TRBD2. J gave up 4 bases and V 6 bases, and 17 bases lay outside the gene matches. Germline V lookup: CDR1 SQVTM, CDR2 ANQGSEA. The CDR3 consists of 17 residues. Here the CDR3 reads CSVSRTAGGPRPDTQYF. In DNA form, the CDR3 reads TGCAGCGTCTCCCGAACGGCGGGGGGGCCGAGGCCAGATACGCAGTATTTT.

The rearrangement links TRBV28 to TRBJ2-1; TRBD2 is a possible D gene (5 bases). The V end lost 2 bases, the J end lost 8 bases, and 16 bases lay between the germline ends. This CDR3 contains 15 residues. CDR1 is MDHEN and CDR2 is SYDVKM in the germline V gene. The CDR3 protein is CASSLVDSNRDEQFF. The CDR3 nucleotides read TGTGCCAGCAGTTTAGTGGACTCCAACCGCGATGAGCAGTTCTTC.

The chain carries TRBV5-6 and TRBJ2-5; a possible D gene is TRBD2 (7 bases). The CDR3 is made up of 14 amino acids. The V gene's germline CDR1 is SGHDT and CDR2 YYEEEE. Trimming took off 1 base at V and 7 bases at J, with 14 bases between the two ends. The CDR3 DNA reads TGTGCCAGCAGCTTGTTGACTAGCAGGGGGACCCAGTACTTC. Its protein product is CASSLLTSRGTQYF.

The rearrangement joins TRBV19 to TRBJ2-2; 11 bases are shared with TRBD2. Germline V CDR1 and CDR2: LNHDA, SQIVND (reference sequence). Trimming at V came to 6 bases and at J to 6 bases, leaving 6 bases not matched to a gene. CDR3 length: 15 residues. The CDR3 nucleotides read TGTGCCAGTAGCCTACTAGCGGGAGTCCCCGGGGAGCTGTTTTTT. This gives the protein CASSLLAGVPGELFF.

The V and J genes are TRBV5-6 and TRBJ1-1; D is undetermined. The germline V gene encodes CDR1 SGHDT and CDR2 YYEEEE. This CDR3 region has 14 residues. V shed 4 bases and J shed 0 bases, with 10 bases lying between them. CDR3 residues: CASSLDGMNTEAFF. In DNA, the CDR3 is TGTGCCAGCAGCCTGGACGGTATGAACACTGAAGCTTTCTTT.

J is TRBJ2-7 and V is TRBV7-2, with TRBD1 matching over 9 bases. CDR3 length: 13 amino acids. Germline loops: CDR1 SGHTA, CDR2 FQGNSA. Trimming at V came to 4 bases and at J to 6 bases, leaving 4 bases not matched to a gene. CDR3 residues: CASSSDRGGEQYF. The CDR3, as DNA: TGTGCCAGCAGCTCGGACAGGGGAGGCGAGCAGTACTTC.

V gene TRBV25-1 combines with J gene TRBJ1-2, with D possibly matching TRBD1 (5 bases). The CDR3 contains 13 residues. Per germline, CDR1 MGHDK and CDR2 SYGVNS. With 5 bases removed from V and 8 bases from J, the gap between germline ends came to 15 bases. The CDR3 here is CASSPRDYGGYTF. The CDR3 coding sequence is TGTGCCAGCAGTCCTCGGGACTATGGAGGCTACACCTTC.

V and J are TRBV6-1 and TRBJ1-5; 8 nucleotides line up with TRBD1. CDR3 length: 16 amino acids. CDR1 MNHNS and CDR2 SASEGT come from the germline V gene. V dropped 2 bases and J dropped 5; count of bases not matched to a gene: 8. CDR3 DNA sequence: TGTGCCAGCAGTGAAAACCAGGGGGCGCGTGATCAGCCCCAGCATTTT. Protein sequence: CASSENQGARDQPQHF.

The J gene is TRBJ2-6, the V gene TRBV4-2, with TRBD2 matching 13 bases. CDR1 LGHNA and CDR2 YNFKEQ come from the germline V gene. This CDR3 contains 18 residues. Trimming took 1 base from V and 1 from J; bases not matched to a gene: 1. CDR3 coding DNA: TGTGCCAGCAGCCAAGCGGGACTAGCGGGGTCTGGGGCCAACGTCCTGACTTTC. Translating it yields CASSQAGLAGSGANVLTF.

This rearrangement joins TRBV29-1 to TRBJ1-1, with 10 bases aligning to TRBD1. Germline V gives CDR1 SQVTM, CDR2 ANQGSEA. Germline trimming cut 7 bases from V and 3 bases from J; bases unmatched to any gene: 8. The CDR3 spans 14 residues. The CDR3, as DNA: TGCAGCGACGACGGGACAGGGGAGCACACTGAAGCTTTCTTT. Its translation: CSDDGTGEHTEAFF.

The chain uses TRBV7-9 and TRBJ2-7; D is possibly TRBD2 (6 bases). The CDR3 extends over 14 amino acids. The V gene lost 5 bases and the J gene lost 4 bases, with 15 bases spanning the gap. Germline-derived CDR1 and CDR2 are SEHNR and FQNEAQ (reference sequence). The CDR3 nucleotides are TGTGCCAGCAGCCCGAGGGGACTGCCTTACGAGCAGTACTTC. As protein: CASSPRGLPYEQYF. Variable domain in full (rest from reference TRBV7-9 and TRBJ2-7): DTGVSQNPRHKITKRGQNVTFRCDPISEHNRLYWYRQTLGQGPEFLTYFQNEAQLEKSRLLSDRFSAERPKGSFSTLEIQRTEQGDSAMYLCASSPRGLPYEQYFGPGTRLTVT.

The CDR3 DNA sequence: TGCGCCAGCAGCCCGCCGGCGGGAGCCTACGAGCAGTACTTC. Its translation: CASSPPAGAYEQYF. The V gene is TRBV5-1, the J gene TRBJ2-7; TRBD2 agrees at 7 bases. From germline, CDR1 is SGHRS and CDR2 YFSETQ. The CDR3 loop spans 14 amino acids. V gave up 4 bases and J gave up 2 bases; unmatched junction bases: 6.

The chain joins TRBV7-9 to TRBJ2-5; 13 bases agree with TRBD2. The CDR3 extends over 18 amino acids. Looked up from germline, CDR1 is SEHNR and CDR2 is FQNEAQ (reference sequence). With V trimmed by 5 bases and J by 2 bases, 11 bases remained unmatched. In DNA form, the CDR3 reads TGTGCCAGCAGCCCACGCCCCCGGGGACTAGCGGGACAAGAGACCCAGTACTTC. Amino acids: CASSPRPRGLAGQETQYF.

The chain carries TRBV29-1 and TRBJ2-2; 9 nucleotides agree with TRBD1. The germline CDR1 and CDR2 sequences are SQVTM and ANQGSEA. This CDR3 spans 15 amino acids. The trim removed 7 bases at V and 5 bases at J, leaving 11 bases unmatched. This chain's CDR3 is CSENAGQGKTGELFF. In DNA form, the CDR3 reads TGCAGCGAAAATGCGGGACAGGGTAAAACCGGGGAGCTGTTTTTT.

The J gene is TRBJ2-3, the V gene TRBV5-4; the D gene is possibly TRBD2 (5 bases). Germline CDR1 is SGHNT and CDR2 is YYREEE (reference sequence). The CDR3 runs 15 residues. Trimming took 8 bases from V and 1 from J, leaving 17 bases between them. Written as DNA, the CDR3 is TGTGCCAGTAGCATTGCGGGTGGGGGCACAGATACGCAGTATTTT. Translation gives CASSIAGGGTDTQYF.

V and J are TRBV7-2 and TRBJ2-7; 7 bases agree with TRBD2. The V and J ends lost 1 base and 7 bases, in that order; junction bases with no gene match: 4. The CDR3 totals 13 residues. In germline, CDR1 is SGHTA, CDR2 FQGNSA. The CDR3 region is CASSLGPGGEQYF. The CDR3 DNA follows: TGTGCCAGCAGCTTAGGGCCCGGGGGGGAGCAGTACTTC.